The rows below give T cell receptor beta chains drawn from one sample of a study of T cell responses to AZD1222 COVID-19 vaccine. Measured with immunoSEQ multiplex PCR; TCRdb has only the in-frame clones, and not every one. This sample has more than 95,000 clones, with around nine tenths found just once. Specimen: peripheral blood, collected 28 days after the second AZD1222 dose. These receptors were collected from an adult who received the AZD1222 COVID-19 vaccine. Each CDR3 is given with its conserved first and last residue. Fields, in order: J gene, clone size, V gene, D gene, CDR3 DNA, CDR3 protein. The D gene is left open where the match is weak. Expanded clones get a size class; other rows say once, few or many, or leave the size out.

j_gene: TRBJ2-1
abundance: NA
v_gene: TRBV9
d_gene: NA
CDR3nt: TGTGCCAGCAGCGTAGCTGGCGTTTCCTACAATGAGCAGTTCTTC
CDR3aa: CASSVAGVSYNEQFF

j_gene: TRBJ2-7
abundance: NA
v_gene: TRBV6-1
d_gene: TRBD1
CDR3nt: TGTGCCAGCAGTGGAATTGCCGGGACAGGGACCAGCGAGCAGTACTTC
CDR3aa: CASSGIAGTGTSEQYF

j_gene: TRBJ1-1
abundance: NA
v_gene: TRBV7-8
d_gene: TRBD1
CDR3nt: TGTGCCAGCAGCGTAGGGGGCGAGAACACTGAAGCTTTCTTT
CDR3aa: CASSVGGENTEAFF

j_gene: TRBJ2-7
abundance: NA
v_gene: TRBV5-8
d_gene: NA
CDR3nt: TGTGCCAGCAGCTTGGGGAGCGGAAGCCAAGACGAGCAGTACTTC
CDR3aa: CASSLGSGSQDEQYF

j_gene: TRBJ2-5
abundance: NA
v_gene: TRBV28
d_gene: TRBD1
CDR3nt: TGTGCCAGCAGTACCCTGAGGGGACAGGGGGCGGGGGAGACCCAGTACTTC
CDR3aa: CASSTLRGQGAGETQYF

j_gene: TRBJ1-5
abundance: NA
v_gene: TRBV28
d_gene: NA
CDR3nt: TGTGCCAGCAGTTTCCTCGGGCCAGGGGAAGGGCCGCCCCAGCATTTT
CDR3aa: CASSFLGPGEGPPQHF

j_gene: TRBJ1-4
abundance: NA
v_gene: TRBV19
d_gene: NA
CDR3nt: TGTGCCAGTAGAGGGGCAGGCAGGGGTGTTGAAAAACTGTTTTTT
CDR3aa: CASRGAGRGVEKLFF

j_gene: TRBJ2-7
abundance: NA
v_gene: TRBV11-2
d_gene: NA
CDR3nt: TGTGCCAGCAGCCGACACGGACTTAATTCCTACGAGCAGTACTTC
CDR3aa: CASSRHGLNSYEQYF

j_gene: TRBJ1-3
abundance: NA
v_gene: TRBV11-3
d_gene: NA
CDR3nt: TGTGCCAGCAGCCACTACAAAGACAGCTCTGGAAACACCATATATTTT
CDR3aa: CASSHYKDSSGNTIYF

j_gene: TRBJ1-5
abundance: once
v_gene: TRBV19
d_gene: TRBD1
CDR3nt: TGTGCCAGTAGTATAGTTCCAGGGGGTAATCAGCCCCAGCATTTT
CDR3aa: CASSIVPGGNQPQHF

j_gene: TRBJ2-7
abundance: NA
v_gene: TRBV11-3
d_gene: NA
CDR3nt: TGTGCCAGCGGGATTAGCTCCTACGAGCAGTACTTC
CDR3aa: CASGISSYEQYF

j_gene: TRBJ2-3
abundance: NA
v_gene: TRBV28
d_gene: TRBD2
CDR3nt: TGTGCCAGTTCTCTAGCGGGAGATACGCAGTATTTT
CDR3aa: CASSLAGDTQYF

j_gene: TRBJ2-4
abundance: NA
v_gene: TRBV21-1
d_gene: NA
CDR3nt: TGTGCCAGCAGCTTCCGGGACAGGGATCATCTCCCGGGATCCAAAAACATTCAGTACTTC
CDR3aa: CASSFRDRDHLPGSKNIQYF

j_gene: TRBJ1-6
abundance: once
v_gene: TRBV9
d_gene: NA
CDR3nt: TGTGCCAGCAGCACTCCCGGGACCGAGTATTCACCCCTCCACTTT
CDR3aa: CASSTPGTEYSPLHF

j_gene: TRBJ2-7
abundance: NA
v_gene: TRBV18
d_gene: TRBD1
CDR3nt: TGTGCCAGCTCACAGGACAGGTCAATAGGGGAGCAGTACTTC
CDR3aa: CASSQDRSIGEQYF

j_gene: TRBJ1-3
abundance: NA
v_gene: TRBV14
d_gene: NA
CDR3nt: TGTGCCAGCAGACCACAGGGTCGGAGTGGAAACACCATATATTTT
CDR3aa: CASRPQGRSGNTIYF

j_gene: TRBJ2-7
abundance: NA
v_gene: TRBV2
d_gene: NA
CDR3nt: TGTGCCAGCAGGGACATCTACGAGCAGTACTTC
CDR3aa: CASRDIYEQYF

j_gene: TRBJ2-7
abundance: few
v_gene: TRBV7-2
d_gene: NA
CDR3nt: TGTGCCAGCAGCTTAGATTTACGACACTCCGAGCAGTACTTC
CDR3aa: CASSLDLRHSEQYF

j_gene: TRBJ1-3
abundance: NA
v_gene: TRBV7-9
d_gene: NA
CDR3nt: TGTGCCAGCAGCCCCCAGGACTCTGGAAACACCATATATTTT
CDR3aa: CASSPQDSGNTIYF

j_gene: TRBJ2-7
abundance: NA
v_gene: TRBV11-2
d_gene: NA
CDR3nt: TGTGCCAGCAGCTTAGACGGGGTAAGGCACGAGCAGTACTTC
CDR3aa: CASSLDGVRHEQYF

j_gene: TRBJ1-1
abundance: NA
v_gene: TRBV3-1/TRBV3-2
d_gene: NA
CDR3nt: TGTGCCAGCAGCCGGGGGGCCTGGGAGGGCACTGAAGCTTTCTTT
CDR3aa: CASSRGAWEGTEAFF

j_gene: TRBJ1-1
abundance: NA
v_gene: TRBV9
d_gene: NA
CDR3nt: TGTGCCAGCAGCCCGAACGGAGACAATGAGAACACTGAAGCTTTCTTT
CDR3aa: CASSPNGDNENTEAFF

j_gene: TRBJ2-1
abundance: NA
v_gene: TRBV2
d_gene: TRBD2
CDR3nt: TGTGCCAGCACCGGGCTAGCGGGCAATGAGCAGTTCTTC
CDR3aa: CASTGLAGNEQFF

j_gene: TRBJ1-3
abundance: NA
v_gene: TRBV5-1
d_gene: NA
CDR3nt: TGCGCCAGCAGCTTGGGTGCTTCCGACGACGGAAACACCATATATTTT
CDR3aa: CASSLGASDDGNTIYF

j_gene: TRBJ2-2
abundance: NA
v_gene: TRBV18
d_gene: NA
CDR3nt: TGTGCCAGCTCACTGGACGGGGGACTCCGCACCGGGGAGCTGTTTTTT
CDR3aa: CASSLDGGLRTGELFF

j_gene: TRBJ1-1
abundance: few
v_gene: TRBV19
d_gene: NA
CDR3nt: TGTGCCAGTAGATCTCGTTGGGGGCAGGTCACTGAAGCTTTCTTT
CDR3aa: CASRSRWGQVTEAFF

j_gene: TRBJ2-1
abundance: NA
v_gene: TRBV11-2
d_gene: TRBD2
CDR3nt: TGTGCCAGCAGCTTTACTAGCGGGGAGGGATACAATGAGCAGTTCTTC
CDR3aa: CASSFTSGEGYNEQFF

j_gene: TRBJ1-1
abundance: NA
v_gene: TRBV30
d_gene: NA
CDR3nt: TGTGCCGAAGACAGAGTGAACACTGAAGCTTTCTTT
CDR3aa: CAEDRVNTEAFF

j_gene: TRBJ2-1
abundance: NA
v_gene: TRBV19
d_gene: TRBD2
CDR3nt: TGTGCCAGTAGTAGGGCCCACCGGCGGGAGGGCAGGAATGAGCAGTTCTTC
CDR3aa: CASSRAHRREGRNEQFF

j_gene: TRBJ2-7
abundance: NA
v_gene: TRBV3-1/TRBV3-2
d_gene: TRBD2
CDR3nt: TGTGCCAGCAGCCAGGGACTAGCGGGCGGTTACGAGCAGTACTTC
CDR3aa: CASSQGLAGGYEQYF

j_gene: TRBJ2-3
abundance: NA
v_gene: TRBV28
d_gene: NA
CDR3nt: TGTGCCAGCAGTTTACAGGACTACGTGGCAGATACGCAGTATTTT
CDR3aa: CASSLQDYVADTQYF

j_gene: TRBJ2-3
abundance: NA
v_gene: TRBV19
d_gene: TRBD2
CDR3nt: TGTGCCAGTAGGATAGCGGGAGAAGTGGTAGGTACGCAGTATTTT
CDR3aa: CASRIAGEVVGTQYF

j_gene: TRBJ2-7
abundance: NA
v_gene: TRBV7-8
d_gene: TRBD1
CDR3nt: TGTGCCAGCAGCTTAGATAGGGGGCGGAACTCCTACGAGCAGTACTTC
CDR3aa: CASSLDRGRNSYEQYF